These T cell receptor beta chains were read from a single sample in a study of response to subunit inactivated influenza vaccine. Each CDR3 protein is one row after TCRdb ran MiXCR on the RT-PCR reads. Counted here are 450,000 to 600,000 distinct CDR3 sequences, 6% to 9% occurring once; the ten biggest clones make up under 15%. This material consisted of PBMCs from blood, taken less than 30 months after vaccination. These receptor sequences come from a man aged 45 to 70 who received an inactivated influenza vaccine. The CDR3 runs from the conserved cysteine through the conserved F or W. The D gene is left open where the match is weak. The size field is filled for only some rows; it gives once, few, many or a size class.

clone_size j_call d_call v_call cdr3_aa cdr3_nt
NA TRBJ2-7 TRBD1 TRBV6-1 CATNRDRVSEQYF TGTGCCACCAACCGGGACAGGGTGAGCGAGCAGTACTTC
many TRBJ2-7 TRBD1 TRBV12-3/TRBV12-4 CASSPGQGAYYEQYF TGTGCCAGCAGTCCTGGACAGGGGGCATACTACGAGCAGTACTTC
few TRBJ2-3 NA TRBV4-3 CASSPQQGGGHSGTQYF TGCGCCAGCAGCCCCCAGCAGGGGGGAGGACACTCCGGTACGCAGTATTTT
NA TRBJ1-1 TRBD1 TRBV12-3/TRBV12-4 CASSLGTVDTEAFF TGTGCCAGCAGCCTGGGGACAGTGGACACTGAAGCTTTCTTT
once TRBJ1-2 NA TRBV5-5 CASGPGVGYTF TGTGCCAGCGGCCCAGGGGTAGGCTACACCTTC
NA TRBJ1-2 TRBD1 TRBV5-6 CASSHYRGTNYGYTF TGTGCCAGCAGCCACTACAGGGGTACTAACTATGGCTACACCTTC
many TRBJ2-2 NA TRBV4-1 CASSQAGTGELFF TGCGCCAGCAGCCAAGCGGGGACCGGGGAGCTGTTTTTT
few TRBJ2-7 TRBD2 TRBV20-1 CSARDVAGAFEEQYF TGCAGTGCTAGAGATGTAGCGGGGGCCTTCGAGGAGCAGTACTTC
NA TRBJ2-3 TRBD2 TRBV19 CASSHSAGVSTDTQYF TGTGCCAGTAGTCACAGCGCGGGGGTGAGCACAGATACGCAGTATTTT
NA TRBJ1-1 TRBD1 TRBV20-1 CSAGRDRGRTEAFF TGCAGTGCTGGGCGAGACAGGGGTCGAACTGAAGCTTTCTTT
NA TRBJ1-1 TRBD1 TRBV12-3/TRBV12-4 CASCLDFRTGRIGSTEAFF TGTGCCAGCTGTTTAGACTTTAGGACAGGGAGAATAGGGAGCACTGAAGCTTTCTTT
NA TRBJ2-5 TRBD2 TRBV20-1 CSARDLAGGSRETQYF TGCAGTGCTAGAGATCTGGCGGGAGGTAGTCGAGAGACCCAGTACTTC
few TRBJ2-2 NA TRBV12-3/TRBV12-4 CASTKDGLQGGELFF TGTGCCAGCACTAAGGACGGATTACAGGGCGGGGAGCTGTTTTTT
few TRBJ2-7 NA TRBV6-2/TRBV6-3 CASRTGDLLYYEQYF TGTGCCAGCAGAACGGGGGACTTACTATACTACGAGCAGTACTTC
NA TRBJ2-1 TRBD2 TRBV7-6 CASSLRASGYNEQFF TGTGCCAGCAGCTTAAGGGCTAGCGGCTACAATGAGCAGTTCTTC
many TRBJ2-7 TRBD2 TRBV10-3 CAISVSSGGYEQYF TGTGCCATCAGTGTTTCTAGCGGGGGCTACGAGCAGTACTTC
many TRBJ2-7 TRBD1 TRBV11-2 CASSLLPKVRPRTGTPYEQYF TGTGCCAGCAGCTTATTACCTAAAGTACGCCCTCGGACAGGGACTCCCTACGAGCAGTACTTC
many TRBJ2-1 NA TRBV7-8 CASSLNFYNEQFF TGTGCCAGCAGCTTAAACTTCTACAATGAGCAGTTCTTC
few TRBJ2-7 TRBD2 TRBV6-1 CASARPTSGRAHRSYEQYF TGTGCCAGCGCCCGCCCAACTAGCGGGAGGGCCCACCGCTCCTACGAGCAGTACTTC
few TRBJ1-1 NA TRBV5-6 CASSLGRRGNTEAFF TGTGCCAGCAGCTTGGGGAGGAGGGGGAACACTGAAGCTTTCTTT
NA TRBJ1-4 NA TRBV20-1 CSAKAPTAQNEKLFF TGCAGTGCTAAAGCCCCGACGGCTCAAAATGAAAAACTGTTTTTT
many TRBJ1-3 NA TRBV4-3 CASSQDFAAGNTIYF TGCGCCAGCAGCCAAGACTTTGCGGCTGGAAACACCATATATTTT
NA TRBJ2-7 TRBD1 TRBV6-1 CASSPDREYEQYF TGTGCCAGCAGCCCCGACAGGGAATACGAGCAGTACTTC
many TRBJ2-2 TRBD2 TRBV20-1 CSADPAGGRGGELFF TGCAGTGCCGATCCCGCGGGGGGGAGAGGCGGGGAGCTGTTTTTT
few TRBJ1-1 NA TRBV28 CASSLPGTRIPEAFF TGTGCCAGCAGTCTGCCGGGCACTCGTATCCCTGAAGCTTTCTTT
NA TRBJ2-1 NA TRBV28 CASSLSMGSYNEQFF TGTGCCAGCAGTTTATCGATGGGGTCCTACAATGAGCAGTTCTTC
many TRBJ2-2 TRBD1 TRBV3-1 CASSQGQGGELFF TGTGCCAGCAGCCAGGGACAGGGCGGGGAGCTGTTTTTT
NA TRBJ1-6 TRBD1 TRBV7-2 CASSLNRQGAGSSPLHF TGTGCCAGCAGCCTCAACCGACAGGGCGCGGGGAGTTCACCCCTCCACTTT
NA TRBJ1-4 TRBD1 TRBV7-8 CASSGTGGSKLFF TGTGCCAGCAGCGGAACAGGGGGATCAAAACTGTTTTTT
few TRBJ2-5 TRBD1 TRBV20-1 CSATGTGGSKTQYF TGCAGTGCTACCGGGACAGGGGGAAGTAAGACCCAGTACTTC
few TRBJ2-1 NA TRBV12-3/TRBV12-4 CASSLRNRFNEQFF TGTGCCAGCAGTTTACGGAACAGGTTCAATGAGCAGTTCTTC
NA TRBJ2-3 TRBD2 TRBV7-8 CASSLYLAGDTDTQYF TGTGCCAGCAGCTTATATTTAGCGGGAGACACAGATACGCAGTATTTT
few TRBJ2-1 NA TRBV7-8 CASSPVRDWGYNEQFF TGTGCCAGCAGCCCGGTCCGGGACTGGGGGTACAATGAGCAGTTCTTC
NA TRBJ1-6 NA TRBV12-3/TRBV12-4 CASSAPNKGLHF TGTGCCAGCAGTGCTCCTAACAAGGGCCTCCACTTT
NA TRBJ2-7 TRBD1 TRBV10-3 CAIMGQGDNEQYF TGTGCCATCATGGGACAGGGGGACAACGAGCAGTACTTC
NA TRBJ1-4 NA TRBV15 CATSNQQVTNEKLFF TGTGCCACCAGCAACCAGCAGGTTACTAATGAAAAACTGTTTTTT
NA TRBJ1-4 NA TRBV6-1 CASKAQGLGNEKLFF TGTGCCAGCAAAGCCCAGGGGCTCGGTAATGAAAAACTGTTTTTT